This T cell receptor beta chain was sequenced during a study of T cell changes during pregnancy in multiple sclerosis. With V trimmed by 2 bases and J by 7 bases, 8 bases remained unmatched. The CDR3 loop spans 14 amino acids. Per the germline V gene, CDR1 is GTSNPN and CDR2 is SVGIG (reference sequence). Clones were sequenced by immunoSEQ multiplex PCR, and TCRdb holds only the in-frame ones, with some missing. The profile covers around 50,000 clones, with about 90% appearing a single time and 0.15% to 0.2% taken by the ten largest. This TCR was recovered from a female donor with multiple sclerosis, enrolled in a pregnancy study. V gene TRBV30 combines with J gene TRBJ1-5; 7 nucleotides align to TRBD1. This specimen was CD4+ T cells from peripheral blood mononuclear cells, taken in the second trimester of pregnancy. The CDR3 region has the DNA TGTGCCTGGAGTAAAACAGGGGATGGGCAGCCCCAGCATTTT. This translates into CAWSKTGDGQPQHF.